The T cell receptor beta chain described here comes from a study of T cells in Graves' hyperthyroidism and ophthalmopathy. General observations from the study: Most clonotypes expanded in thyroid above 0.001 were likewise present in blood.

This clonotype has a handful of counts. Its specificity is not known. Researchers took RNA transcripts and amplified the TCR beta CDR3 regions from them. With the HTBI primer set, the TCR CDR3 went through a first round of RT-PCR. Via MiXCR, TCRdb re-called the multiplex PCR reads, giving one row per CDR3 protein. The sample has about 700,000 distinct CDR3 sequences; about 15% are singletons. Orbital computed tomography, thyroid ultrasound, serum thyroxine and TRAb, and clinical symptoms together informed the diagnoses. PBMCs stemmed from approximately 10 ml fresh peripheral blood. CDR3 length: 14 residues. V was shortened by 6 bases and J by 4 bases, with 16 bases between the two germline ends. Germline CDR1 reads SGDLS; CDR2 reads YYNGEE.

This clonotype was sampled from a woman younger than 30 with Graves' hyperthyroidism. Sequenced: blood. V gene TRBV9 combines with J gene TRBJ1-2; TRBD1 is a possible D gene (6 bases). The CDR3 bases are TGTGCCAGCACCCCCGACAGGTTTGGCTATGGCTACACCTTC. It codes for CASTPDRFGYGYTF.